This T cell receptor beta chain was recovered during a study of blood T cell repertoires in COVID-19. Sequencing was performed with immunoSEQ multiplex PCR; in TCRdb, only in-frame clones are kept and a portion is missing. This table has more than 80,000 clones, roughly 79% appearing once. V gave up 0 bases and J gave up 4 bases; unmatched junction bases: 5. Per germline, CDR1 SGDLS and CDR2 YYNGEE. The CDR3 contains 16 residues. The source material was peripheral blood. The TCR sequence derives from a human donor in a cohort sampled during active COVID-19. The V and J genes are TRBV9 and TRBJ2-1; 9 nucleotides line up with TRBD2. CDR3 DNA: TGTGCCAGCAGCGTAGTAGCAGCGGGGGGTTACAATGAGCAGTTCTTC. Translation gives CASSVVAAGGYNEQFF.